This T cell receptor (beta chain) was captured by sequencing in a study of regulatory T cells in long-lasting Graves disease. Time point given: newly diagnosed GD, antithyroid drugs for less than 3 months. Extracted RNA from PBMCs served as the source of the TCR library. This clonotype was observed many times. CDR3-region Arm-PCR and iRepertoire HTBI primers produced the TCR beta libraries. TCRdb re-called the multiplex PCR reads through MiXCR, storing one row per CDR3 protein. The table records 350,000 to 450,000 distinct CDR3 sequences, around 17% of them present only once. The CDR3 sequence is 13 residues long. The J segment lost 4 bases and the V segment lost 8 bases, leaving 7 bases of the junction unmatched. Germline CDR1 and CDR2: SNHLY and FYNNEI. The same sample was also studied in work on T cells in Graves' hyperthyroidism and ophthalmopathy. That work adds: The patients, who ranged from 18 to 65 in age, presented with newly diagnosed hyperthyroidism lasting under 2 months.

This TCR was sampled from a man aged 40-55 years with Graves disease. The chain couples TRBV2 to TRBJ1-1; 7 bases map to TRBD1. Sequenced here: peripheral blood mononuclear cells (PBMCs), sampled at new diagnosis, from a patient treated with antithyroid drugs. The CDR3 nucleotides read TGTGCCAGCGACAGGGAAGGTACCACTGAAGCTTTCTTT. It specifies CASDREGTTEAFF.